Following are 20 T cell receptor beta chains from one sample sequenced in a study of T cell repertoires in cytomegalovirus infection. No antigen has been identified for these receptors. TCRdb re-called the reads through MiXCR, storing one row per CDR3 protein. The sample carries around 750,000 distinct CDR3 sequences, about 33% recorded once. Sequenced material: cultured CD8+ T cells from PBMCs, taken from culture after CMV antigen stimulation. The receptors here all came from a human donor in good health (CMV status not recorded). Some clones in this sample may be carry-over from other donors' samples.

This clonotype was detected only a few times. V usage is TRBV2 and J usage is TRBJ1-5; D not certain. V was shortened by 3 bases and J by 5 bases, with 17 bases between the two germline ends. This CDR3 spans 16 amino acids. Germline V lookup: CDR1 SNHLY, CDR2 FYNNEI. Here the CDR3 reads CASSDNPDTGYQPQHF. The DNA for the CDR3 is TGTGCCAGCAGTGATAACCCAGACACGGGATATCAGCCCCAGCATTTT.

The V gene is TRBV10-3, the J gene TRBJ2-1; no clear D. Germline V gene lookup returns CDR1 ENHRY and CDR2 SYGVKD. Trimming cost V 6 bases and J 7 bases, with 25 bases left between them. This CDR3 has 17 amino acids. CDR3 residues: CAIRVSSIGRVLNEQFF. The CDR3 coding sequence is TGTGCCATCAGGGTCTCGTCAATTGGGCGAGTGTTAAATGAGCAGTTCTTC.

This chain uses TRBV4-1 with TRBJ1-4; D is uncertain. Germline V CDR1 and CDR2: MGHRA, YSYEKL. Trimming removed 0 bases from V and 8 bases from J, with 19 bases in between. The CDR3 sequence is 17 residues long. The CDR3 DNA reads as TGCGCCAGCAGCCAAGATCTTGGGTCTACACGGGAGGAAAAACTGTTTTTT. It encodes CASSQDLGSTREEKLFF.

V is TRBV6-5 and J is TRBJ2-1; D perhaps matches TRBD1 (6 bases). Germline V gene data show CDR1 as MNHEY and CDR2 as SVGAGI. V gave up 0 bases and J gave up 5 bases, with 32 bases separating them. The CDR3 is 22 amino acids. CDR3 in amino acids: CASSYSRGRSGALIGPDNEQFF. CDR3 sequence (DNA): TGTGCCAGCAGTTACTCGAGAGGAAGGTCAGGGGCGCTTATAGGCCCAGACAATGAGCAGTTCTTC.

This clonotype showed up many times. The chain recombines TRBV12-3 or TRBV12-4 with TRBJ2-5; maybe TRBD1 (6 bases). The CDR3 consists of 20 residues. The germline V and J ends were trimmed by 3 bases and 0 bases, with 26 bases remaining between them. The CDR3 region is CASSFSLVSRGSVYQETQYF. The CDR3 bases are TGTGCCAGCAGTTTTTCTCTCGTATCCAGGGGCAGCGTTTACCAAGAGACCCAGTACTTC.

This clonotype was seen more than once but under ten times. The chain links TRBV7-2 to TRBJ2-4; TRBD1 aligns across 9 bases. The CDR3 has 16 amino acids. With 5 bases clipped from V and 4 bases from J, the junction kept 9 bases outside the gene matches. Germline V gene sequence: CDR1 SGHTA, CDR2 FQGNSA. The CDR3 DNA reads TGTGCCAGCAGCGATCGGACAGGGGCTGGGAAAAACATTCAGTACTTC. Translation gives CASSDRTGAGKNIQYF.

The chain couples TRBV7-6 to TRBJ1-2, with 12 bases matching TRBD1. The CDR3 extends over 15 amino acids. The germline V gene has CDR1 SGHVS and CDR2 FNYEAQ. V shed 5 bases, J shed 3 bases, and the junction held 4 bases outside the gene matches. This CDR3 is CASSGGTGGDYGYTF. The CDR3 DNA is TGTGCCAGCAGCGGCGGGACAGGGGGCGACTATGGCTACACCTTC.

This chain joins TRBV11-2 and TRBJ2-3, with D tentatively TRBD1 or TRBD2 (6 bases each). The CDR3 has 14 residues. The V gene's germline CDR1 is SGHAT and CDR2 FQNNGV. The V end was cut by 4 bases, the J end by 5 bases, with 13 bases between. The CDR3 DNA sequence: TGTGCCAGCAGCTGGGGGCCCGGGGGAGATACGCAGTATTTT. Translating it yields CASSWGPGGDTQYF.

J is TRBJ2-2 and V is TRBV6-5; the D is unclear. CDR1 is MNHEY and CDR2 is SVGAGI in the germline V gene. Between the trimmed V and J ends, which lost 2 bases and 6 bases, there was a span of 10 bases. The CDR3 is 14 amino acids. The CDR3 DNA reads TGTGCCAGCAGTTACCCCCAAGGTGCCGGGGAGCTGTTTTTT. Translation gives CASSYPQGAGELFF.

As regards this clonotype: At one boundary the junction diverges from the germline segment, which might be a read error. The V gene is TRBV15, the J gene TRBJ2-5; TRBD2 is a possible D gene (6 bases). CDR1 is LNHNV, CDR2 YYDKDF, per germline (reference sequence). The CDR3 extends over 12 amino acids. The CDR3 sequence is CATRGGKGTQYF. The CDR3 bases are TGTGCCACCAGGGGGGGAAAGGGGACCCAGTACTTT.

This sequence joins TRBV27 and TRBJ2-2; TRBD1 matches at 9 bases. CDR1 MNHEY and CDR2 SMNVEV come from the germline V gene (reference sequence). The CDR3 runs 16 residues. The J segment lost 4 bases and the V segment lost 10 bases, leaving 13 bases of the junction unmatched. The CDR3 loop is CATKTHLGQGTGELFF. CDR3 bases: TGTGCCACCAAGACCCATCTGGGACAGGGCACCGGGGAGCTGTTTTTT.

The sample holds a few counts of this clonotype. The CDR3 spells CASSFLADQRFTDTQYF. CDR3 bases: TGTGCCAGCAGTTTTCTGGCGGACCAGAGATTCACAGATACGCAGTATTTT. The V gene is TRBV6-1, the J gene TRBJ2-3; D remains ambiguous. Germline loops: CDR1 MNHNS, CDR2 SASEGT. V lost 5 bases and J lost 2, with 20 bases in between. CDR3 length: 17 amino acids.

This clonotype was seen once. V and J are TRBV24-1 and TRBJ2-1, with D possibly called TRBD1 or TRBD2 (5 bases each). V was clipped by 7 bases and J by 8 bases, with 14 bases between them. The CDR3 has 13 residues. CDR1 is KGHDR, CDR2 SFDVKD, per germline. The CDR3 bases are TGTGCCACCAGGGGACCCGCGCCGGATGAGCAGTTCTTC. Encoded protein: CATRGPAPDEQFF.

There are many counts of this clonotype. This chain joins TRBV7-6 and TRBJ2-1, with TRBD1 matching 7 bases. CDR3 length: 18 amino acids. Germline V gene lookup returns CDR1 SGHVS and CDR2 FNYEAQ. V lost 4 bases and J lost 4; bases outside the gene matches: 16. The CDR3 DNA reads TGTGCCAGCAGCTGGGAGAGGGACAGCCGCAGAAGTTACAATGAGCAGTTCTTC. This codes for CASSWERDSRRSYNEQFF.

J is TRBJ2-1 and V is TRBV20-1; D may correspond to TRBD1 or TRBD2 (7 bases each). The CDR3 length is 17 residues. The germline gives CDR1 DFQATT, CDR2 SNEGSKA (reference sequence). V was trimmed by 0 bases and J by 1 base, leaving 16 bases between them. The CDR3 spells CSARDFQGGLSYNEQFF. Here the CDR3 DNA reads TGCAGTGCTAGAGATTTCCAGGGGGGGCTGTCCTACAATGAGCAGTTCTTC.

CDR3 nucleotides: TGTGCCAGCAGTTATCCGACTAGGGGCACCGGGGAGCTGTTTTTT. Amino acid sequence: CASSYPTRGTGELFF. The chain has TRBV6-6 and TRBJ2-2; TRBD2 is a possible D gene (6 bases). This CDR3 spans 15 amino acids. Germline CDR1 MNHNY, CDR2 SVGAGI (reference sequence). Trimming shortened V by 3 bases and J by 4 bases, and 12 bases separated the two germline ends.

This clonotype was seen only a few times. This chain uses TRBV7-6 with TRBJ1-1; tentative D call: TRBD1 (6 bases). CDR1 SGHVS and CDR2 FNYEAQ come from the germline V gene. With 10 bases removed from V and 7 bases from J, the gap between germline ends came to 19 bases. The CDR3 totals 13 residues. The CDR3 DNA reads as TGTGCCATTCCCTCTGGCAGGGGAGGTGAAGCTTTCTTT. Protein sequence: CAIPSGRGGEAFF.

The chain joins TRBV6-2 or TRBV6-3 to TRBJ2-7, with no clear D. Germline CDR1 is MNHEY and CDR2 is SVGEGT. V was pared by 5 bases and J by 1 base, with 9 bases between. The CDR3 has 13 residues. Here the CDR3 reads CASSPASSYEQYV. The DNA of the CDR3 is TGTGCCAGCAGTCCGGCTTCTTCCTACGAGCAGTACGTC.

This clonotype appeared a few times. V gene TRBV2 combines with J gene TRBJ2-3; no reliable D call. Trimming left V 2 bases short and J 2 bases short, with 11 bases between. CDR1 and CDR2 from the germline V gene are SNHLY and FYNNEI. This CDR3 has 15 amino acids. This chain's CDR3 is CASSENSPFTDTQYF. CDR3 sequence (DNA): TGTGCCAGCAGTGAAAACAGTCCGTTCACAGATACGCAGTATTTT.

This clonotype has more than one count but fewer than ten. This chain joins TRBV7-9 and TRBJ1-2; no clear D gene. Per the germline V gene, CDR1 is SEHNR and CDR2 is FQNEAQ (reference sequence). The CDR3 is 14 residues long. V was trimmed by 2 bases and J by 4 bases, leaving 11 bases between them. The CDR3 DNA is TGTGCCAGCAGCTTATCCGGACGGCTCTATGGCTACACCTTC. It translates to CASSLSGRLYGYTF.